This T cell receptor (beta chain) was retrieved from a study of glioma-infiltrating T cells. The iRepertoire nested amplicon-rescue multiplex PCR amplified TCR alpha and beta CDR3s from RNA. A single record per CDR3 protein comes from TCRdb applying MiXCR to the multiplex PCR reads. The data show around 350,000 distinct CDR3 sequences, about 40% seen once. The TCR originated in a human donor with low-grade glioma or glioblastoma, undergoing nonglioma brain surgery, or in good health (not recorded which). The sequenced material came from glioma tissue, nonneoplastic brain tissue, or PBMCs (not recorded which).

CDR3 DNA: TGCGCCAGCAGCTTGGTACAGGGGGGATATGGCTACACCTTC. It is translated as CASSLVQGGYGYTF. This chain links TRBV5-1 with TRBJ1-2, with 8 positions matching TRBD1. The V gene's germline CDR1 is SGHRS and CDR2 YFSETQ. J was trimmed by 5 bases and V by 0 bases; bases with no gene match: 3. The CDR3 sequence is 14 residues long.